This TCR beta chain originates from a study of blood T cell repertoires in COVID-19. Clones were read by immunoSEQ multiplex PCR, and TCRdb kept only the in-frame ones, dropping some. The sample has about 150,000 clones; about 88% are singletons. V was pared by 0 bases and J by 8 bases, with 13 bases between. The CDR3 runs 14 residues. Looked up from germline, CDR1 is MRHNA and CDR2 is SNTAGT. This TCR derives from a man in his 60s with COVID-19, enrolled during active disease. The specimen was peripheral blood. The rearrangement joins TRBV6-4 to TRBJ1-1; D is possibly TRBD1 (6 bases). The CDR3 sequence is CASSDSAGAGEAFF. CDR3 bases: TGTGCCAGCAGTGACTCGGCAGGGGCAGGCGAAGCTTTCTTT.